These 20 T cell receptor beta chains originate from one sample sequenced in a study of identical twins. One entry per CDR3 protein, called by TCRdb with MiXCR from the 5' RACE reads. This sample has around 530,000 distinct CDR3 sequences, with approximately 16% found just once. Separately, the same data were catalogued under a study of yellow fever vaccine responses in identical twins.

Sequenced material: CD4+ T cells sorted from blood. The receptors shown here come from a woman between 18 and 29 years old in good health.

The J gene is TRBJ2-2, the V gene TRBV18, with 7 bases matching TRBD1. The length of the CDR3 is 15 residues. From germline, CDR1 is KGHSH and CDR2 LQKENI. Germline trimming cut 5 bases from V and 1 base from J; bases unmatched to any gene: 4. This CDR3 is CASSADRMNTGELFF. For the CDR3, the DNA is TGTGCCAGCTCAGCGGACAGGATGAACACCGGGGAGCTGTTTTTT.

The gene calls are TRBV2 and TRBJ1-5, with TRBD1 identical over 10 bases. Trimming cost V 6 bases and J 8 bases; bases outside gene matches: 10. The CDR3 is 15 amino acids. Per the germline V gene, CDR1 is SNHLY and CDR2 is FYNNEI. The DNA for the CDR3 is TGTGCCAGCAGAGAGGGACAGGGGAATATTGAGCCCCAGCATTTT. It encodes CASREGQGNIEPQHF.

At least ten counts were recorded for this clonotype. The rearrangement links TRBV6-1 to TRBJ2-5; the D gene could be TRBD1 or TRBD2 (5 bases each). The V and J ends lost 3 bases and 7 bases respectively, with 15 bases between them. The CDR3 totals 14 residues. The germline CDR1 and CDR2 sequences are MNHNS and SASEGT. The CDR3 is CASSDRGSYVTQYF. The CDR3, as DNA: TGTGCCAGCAGTGATCGGGGCAGTTACGTGACCCAGTACTTC.

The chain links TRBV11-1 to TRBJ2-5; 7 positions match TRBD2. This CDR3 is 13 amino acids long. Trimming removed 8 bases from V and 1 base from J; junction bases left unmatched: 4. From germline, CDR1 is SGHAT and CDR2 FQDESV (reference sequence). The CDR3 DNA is TGTGCCAGCTCAGCGGGACCCCAAGAGACCCAGTACTTC. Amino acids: CASSAGPQETQYF.

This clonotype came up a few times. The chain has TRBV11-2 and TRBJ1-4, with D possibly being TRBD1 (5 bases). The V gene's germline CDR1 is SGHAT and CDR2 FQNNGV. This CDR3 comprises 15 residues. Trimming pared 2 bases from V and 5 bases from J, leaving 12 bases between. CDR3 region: CASSLQTVENEKLFF. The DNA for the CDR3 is TGTGCCAGCAGCTTACAGACAGTAGAGAATGAAAAACTGTTTTTT. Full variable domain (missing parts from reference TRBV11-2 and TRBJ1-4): EAGVAQSPRYKIIEKRQSVAFWCNPISGHATLYWYQQILGQGPKLLIQFQNNGVVDDSQLPKDRFSAERLKGVDSTLKIQPAKLEDSAVYLCASSLQTVENEKLFFGSGTQLSVL.

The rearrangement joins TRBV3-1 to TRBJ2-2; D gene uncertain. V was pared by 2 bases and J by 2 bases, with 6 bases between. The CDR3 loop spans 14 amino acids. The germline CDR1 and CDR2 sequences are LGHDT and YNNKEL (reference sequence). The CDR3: CASSQMGNTGELFF. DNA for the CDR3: TGTGCCAGCAGCCAAATGGGCAACACCGGGGAGCTGTTTTTT.

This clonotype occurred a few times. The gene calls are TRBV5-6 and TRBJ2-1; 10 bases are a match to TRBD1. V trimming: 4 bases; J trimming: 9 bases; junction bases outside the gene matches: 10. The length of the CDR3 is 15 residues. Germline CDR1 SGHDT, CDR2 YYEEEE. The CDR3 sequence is CASSHGDRGFGEQFF. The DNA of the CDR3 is TGTGCCAGCAGCCACGGGGACAGGGGTTTCGGTGAGCAGTTCTTC.

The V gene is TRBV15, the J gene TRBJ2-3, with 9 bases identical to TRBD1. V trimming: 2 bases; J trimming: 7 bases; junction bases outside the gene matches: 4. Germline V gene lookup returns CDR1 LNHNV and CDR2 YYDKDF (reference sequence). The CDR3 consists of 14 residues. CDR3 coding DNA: TGTGCCACCAGCAGACCAACAGGGGGCTATACGCAGTATTTT. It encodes CATSRPTGGYTQYF.

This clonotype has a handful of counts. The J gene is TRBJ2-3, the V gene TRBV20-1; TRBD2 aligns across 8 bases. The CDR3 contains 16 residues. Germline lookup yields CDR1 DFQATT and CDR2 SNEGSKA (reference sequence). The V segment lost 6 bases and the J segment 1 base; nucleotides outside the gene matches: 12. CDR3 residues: CSAHEREKFGTDTQYF. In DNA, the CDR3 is TGCAGTGCCCATGAGCGGGAGAAATTCGGCACAGATACGCAGTATTTT.

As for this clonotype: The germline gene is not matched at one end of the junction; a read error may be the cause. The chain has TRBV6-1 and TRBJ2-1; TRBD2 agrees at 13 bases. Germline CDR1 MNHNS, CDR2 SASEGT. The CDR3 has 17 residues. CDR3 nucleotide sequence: TGTGCCAGCAGGGAACCATCCGGGACTAGCGGGATACATGGTGGGGTCTTC. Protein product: CASREPSGTSGIHGGVF.

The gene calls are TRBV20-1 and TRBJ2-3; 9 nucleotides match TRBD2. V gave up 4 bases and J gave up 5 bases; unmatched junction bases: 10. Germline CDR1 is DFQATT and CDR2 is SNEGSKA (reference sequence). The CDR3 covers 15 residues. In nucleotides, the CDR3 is TGCAGTGCTATCATTAGCGGGAGCGGTGTAGATACGCAGTATTTT. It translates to CSAIISGSGVDTQYF.

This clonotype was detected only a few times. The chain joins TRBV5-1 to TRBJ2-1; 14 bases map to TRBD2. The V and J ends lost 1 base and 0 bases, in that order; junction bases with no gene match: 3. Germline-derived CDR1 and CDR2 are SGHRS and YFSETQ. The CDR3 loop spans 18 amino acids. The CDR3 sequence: CASSLRGTSGSSYNEQFF. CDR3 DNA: TGCGCCAGCAGCTTGAGGGGGACTAGCGGGAGCTCCTACAATGAGCAGTTCTTC. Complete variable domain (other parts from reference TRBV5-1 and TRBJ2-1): KAGVTQTPRYLIKTRGQQVTLSCSPISGHRSVSWYQQTPGQGLQFLFEYFSETQRNKGNFPGRFSGRQFSNSRSEMNVSTLELGDSALYLCASSLRGTSGSSYNEQFFGPGTRLTVL.

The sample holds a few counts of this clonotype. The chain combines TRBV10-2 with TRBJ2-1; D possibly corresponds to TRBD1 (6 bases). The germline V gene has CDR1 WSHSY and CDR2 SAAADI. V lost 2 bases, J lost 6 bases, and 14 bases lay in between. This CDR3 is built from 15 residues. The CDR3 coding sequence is TGCGCCAGCAGTGAGCCGGGACACCCATTCAATGAGCAGTTCTTC. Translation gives CASSEPGHPFNEQFF.

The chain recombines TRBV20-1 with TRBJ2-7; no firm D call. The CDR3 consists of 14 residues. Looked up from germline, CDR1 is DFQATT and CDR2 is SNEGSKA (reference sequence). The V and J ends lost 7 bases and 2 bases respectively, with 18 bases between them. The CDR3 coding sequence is TGCAGTGTCCTGACCCCTCCAGTCGCCTACGAGCAGTACGTC. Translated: CSVLTPPVAYEQYV.

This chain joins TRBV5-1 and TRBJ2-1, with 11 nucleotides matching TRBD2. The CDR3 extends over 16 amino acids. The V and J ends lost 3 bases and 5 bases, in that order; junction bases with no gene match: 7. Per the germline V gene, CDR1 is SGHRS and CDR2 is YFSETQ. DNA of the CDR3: TGCGCCAGCAGCTCACGACTAGCGGGAAAGCACAATGAGCAGTTCTTC. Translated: CASSSRLAGKHNEQFF. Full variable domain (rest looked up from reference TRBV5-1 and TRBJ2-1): KAGVTQTPRYLIKTRGQQVTLSCSPISGHRSVSWYQQTPGQGLQFLFEYFSETQRNKGNFPGRFSGRQFSNSRSEMNVSTLELGDSALYLCASSSRLAGKHNEQFFGPGTRLTVL.

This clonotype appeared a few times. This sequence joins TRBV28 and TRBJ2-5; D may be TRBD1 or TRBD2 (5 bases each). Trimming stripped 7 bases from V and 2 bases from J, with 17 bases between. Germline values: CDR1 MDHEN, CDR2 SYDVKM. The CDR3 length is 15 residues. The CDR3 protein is CASTPLGAAQETQYF. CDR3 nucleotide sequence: TGTGCCAGCACCCCCCTCGGGGCAGCTCAAGAGACCCAGTACTTC.

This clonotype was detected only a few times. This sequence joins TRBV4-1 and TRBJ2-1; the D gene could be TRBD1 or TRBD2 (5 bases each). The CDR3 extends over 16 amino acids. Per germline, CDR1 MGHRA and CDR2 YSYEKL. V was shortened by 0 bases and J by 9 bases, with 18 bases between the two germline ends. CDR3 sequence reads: CASSQEWGFPRGEQFF. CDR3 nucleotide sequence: TGCGCCAGCAGCCAAGAGTGGGGGTTCCCCCGGGGTGAGCAGTTCTTC.

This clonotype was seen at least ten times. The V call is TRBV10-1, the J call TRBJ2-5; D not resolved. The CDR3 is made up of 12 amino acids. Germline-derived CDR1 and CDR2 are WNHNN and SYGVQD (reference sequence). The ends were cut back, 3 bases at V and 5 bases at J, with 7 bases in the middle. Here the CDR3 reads CASSEDRETQYF. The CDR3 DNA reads TGCGCCAGCAGTGAAGATCGGGAGACCCAGTACTTC.

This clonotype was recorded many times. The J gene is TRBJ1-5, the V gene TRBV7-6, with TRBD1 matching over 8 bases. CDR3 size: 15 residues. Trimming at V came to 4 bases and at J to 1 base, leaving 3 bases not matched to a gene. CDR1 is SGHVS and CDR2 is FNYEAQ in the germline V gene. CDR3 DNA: TGTGCCAGCAGCTCACAGGGGGGCAGCAATCAGCCCCAGCATTTT. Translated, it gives CASSSQGGSNQPQHF.

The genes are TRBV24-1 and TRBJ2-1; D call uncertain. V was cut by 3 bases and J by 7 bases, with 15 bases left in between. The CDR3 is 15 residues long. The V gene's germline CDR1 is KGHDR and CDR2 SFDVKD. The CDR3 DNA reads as TGTGCCACCAGTGATGCCTCCTTTGGTTGGAATGAGCAGTTCTTC. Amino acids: CATSDASFGWNEQFF.